These 17 T cell receptor beta chains were sequenced from one sample in a study of cytomegalovirus exposure and HLA in healthy donors. 60 Vbeta and 13 Jbeta primers were used in PCR. The method was immunoSEQ multiplex PCR; TCRdb's version includes in-frame clones alone and lacks a portion of them. This repertoire shows 140,000 or so clones, roughly three fifths found once; its top ten account for roughly 1.8%. The sample taken for sequencing was PBMCs. The receptor set was obtained from a male donor in good health and CMV-seronegative.

The rearrangement uses TRBV19 and TRBJ1-4, with D unclear. This CDR3 has 14 amino acids. From germline, CDR1 is LNHDA and CDR2 SQIVND (reference sequence). Trimming cost V 6 bases and J 6 bases, with 14 bases left between them. DNA for the CDR3: TGTGCCAGTAGCAGACTCAAGGCCCATGAAAAACTGTTTTTT. This codes for CASSRLKAHEKLFF.

The chain links TRBV9 to TRBJ2-3, with TRBD1 matching over 8 bases. The V gene's germline CDR1 is SGDLS and CDR2 YYNGEE. CDR3 size: 15 residues. The J segment lost 1 base and the V segment lost 4 bases, leaving 5 bases of the junction unmatched. The CDR3 region has the DNA TGTGCCAGCAGCCCATCGGACAGGGGCACAGATACGCAGTATTTT. Its translation: CASSPSDRGTDTQYF.

The chain employs TRBV12-5 and TRBJ2-1, with 7 bases that match TRBD2. V shed 1 base and J 6 bases; nucleotides not matched to a gene: 12. CDR1 is LGHNT, CDR2 FRNRAP, per germline. The CDR3 is made up of 17 amino acids. The chain's CDR3 is CASGLARAGLRANEQFF. The CDR3 bases are TGTGCTAGTGGTTTGGCTAGAGCGGGACTAAGGGCCAATGAGCAGTTCTTC. Full variable domain (rest looked up from reference TRBV12-5 and TRBJ2-1): DARVTQTPRHKVTEMGQEVTMRCQPILGHNTVFWYRQTMMQGLELLAYFRNRAPLDDSGMPKDRFSAEMPDATLATLKIQPSEPRDSAVYFCASGLARAGLRANEQFFGPGTRLTVL.

This clone was picked up one time. In DNA form, the CDR3 reads TGTGCTAGTGAGAGCTCTGGAAACACCATATATTTT. Amino acid sequence: CASESSGNTIYF. This sequence joins TRBV12-5 and TRBJ1-3; D unresolved. V was cut by 7 bases and J by 0 bases, with 4 bases left in between. This CDR3 has 12 amino acids. Looked up from germline, CDR1 is LGHNT and CDR2 is FRNRAP. Drawing the rest from reference TRBV12-5 and TRBJ1-3, the complete variable domain is DARVTQTPRHKVTEMGQEVTMRCQPILGHNTVFWYRQTMMQGLELLAYFRNRAPLDDSGMPKDRFSAEMPDATLATLKIQPSEPRDSAVYFCASESSGNTIYFGEGSWLTVV.

The chain joins TRBV19 to TRBJ2-7; 8 nucleotides align to TRBD1. The V segment lost 4 bases and the J segment 2 bases; nucleotides outside the gene matches: 10. The CDR3 spans 16 residues. Germline CDR1 and CDR2: LNHDA and SQIVND (reference sequence). Here the CDR3 reads CASSKEYRGLPYEQYF. CDR3 DNA sequence: TGTGCCAGTAGTAAAGAATACAGGGGGTTACCCTACGAGCAGTACTTC.

The CDR3 here is CASSEVPGGGEKLFF. The CDR3 region has the DNA TGTGCCAGCAGTGAAGTTCCAGGAGGCGGTGAAAAACTGTTTTTT. This chain connects TRBV2 to TRBJ1-4; D gene uncertain. V gave up 1 base and J gave up 7 bases, with 13 bases separating them. CDR3 length: 15 residues. The germline V gene has CDR1 SNHLY and CDR2 FYNNEI.

This clone has a handful of counts. The V call is TRBV10-3, the J call TRBJ1-1; D ambiguous. Trimming took 1 base from V and 1 from J, leaving 7 bases between them. The CDR3 consists of 14 residues. Looked up from germline, CDR1 is ENHRY and CDR2 is SYGVKD. Here the CDR3 DNA reads TGTGCCATCAGTGAGTTTTCAGGGAACACTGAAGCTTTCTTT. It translates to CAISEFSGNTEAFF.

This sequence joins TRBV6-5 and TRBJ2-2, with D perhaps TRBD2 (6 bases). Per germline, CDR1 MNHEY and CDR2 SVGAGI. The V gene lost 5 bases and the J gene lost 10 bases, with 20 bases spanning the gap. The CDR3 has 15 residues. The CDR3 reads CASSRAPTLREELFF. The CDR3 nucleotides read TGTGCCAGCAGTCGAGCCCCTACCCTGCGGGAGGAGCTGTTTTTT.

The chain uses TRBV2 and TRBJ1-1; D gene ambiguous. The V gene's germline CDR1 is SNHLY and CDR2 FYNNEI. The CDR3 extends over 14 amino acids. Trimming removed 4 bases from V and 1 base from J, with 10 bases in between. CDR3 nucleotide sequence: TGTGCCAGCAGTGCCTACAGCTCGAACACTGAAGCTTTCTTT. It is translated as CASSAYSSNTEAFF. The full variable domain, completed using reference TRBV2 and TRBJ1-1, is EPEVTQTPSHQVTQMGQEVILRCVPISNHLYFYWYRQILGQKVEFLVSFYNNEISEKSEIFDDQFSVERPDGSNFTLKIRSTKLEDSAMYFCASSAYSSNTEAFFGQGTRLTVV.

This chain joins TRBV5-5 and TRBJ1-5; D may be TRBD1 (6 bases). The V and J ends lost 4 bases and 1 base respectively, with 21 bases between them. The CDR3 has 18 amino acids. Germline-derived CDR1 and CDR2 are SGHKS and YYEKEE (reference sequence). CDR3 sequence: CASSPNRDFALSNQPQHF. The CDR3 DNA reads TGTGCCAGCAGCCCGAACAGGGATTTTGCGTTGAGCAATCAGCCCCAGCATTTT.

V gene TRBV6-6 combines with J gene TRBJ1-2; D is uncertain. Trimming stripped 2 bases from V and 8 bases from J, with 18 bases between. Germline CDR1 is MNHNY and CDR2 is SVGAGI (reference sequence). CDR3 length equals 15 residues. The CDR3 protein is CASSYIPGGAGGYTF. CDR3 coding DNA: TGTGCCAGCAGTTACATCCCCGGCGGCGCGGGAGGCTACACCTTC.

The chain recombines TRBV6-5 with TRBJ2-3; 7 bases align to TRBD2. The CDR3 sequence is 14 residues long. J lost 7 bases, V lost 1 base, and 5 bases had no gene match. Per germline, CDR1 MNHEY and CDR2 SVGAGI. CDR3 DNA sequence: TGTGCCAGCAGTTACTACAGCGGGGATAATACGCAGTATTTT. Translation gives CASSYYSGDNTQYF.

This clone was seen a few times. The chain uses TRBV11-3 and TRBJ2-1, with TRBD1 matching over 10 bases. The junction had 11 bases not matched to a gene; V was cut back by 3 bases and J by 12 bases. Germline V gives CDR1 SGHNT, CDR2 YENEEA. The CDR3 is 15 residues long. The CDR3 sequence: CASSFWDRGSGRQFF. The CDR3 DNA reads TGTGCCAGCAGCTTTTGGGACAGGGGATCAGGAAGGCAGTTCTTC.

This clone was seen more than once but under ten times. The rearrangement links TRBV30 to TRBJ2-4; possibly TRBD1 for D (7 bases). The ends were cut back, 3 bases at V and 0 bases at J, with 12 bases in the middle. Germline V gives CDR1 GTSNPN, CDR2 SVGIG (reference sequence). The CDR3 contains 15 residues. In nucleotides, the CDR3 is TGTGCCTGGAGCGGAGGGGGCGTAGCCAAAAACATTCAGTACTTC. Translation gives CAWSGGGVAKNIQYF.

The chain carries TRBV2 and TRBJ1-6, with TRBD1 identical over 9 bases. Germline V gives CDR1 SNHLY, CDR2 FYNNEI. The length of the CDR3 is 14 residues. After removal of 4 bases from V and 7 bases from J, the junction contained 2 bases not matched to a gene. In DNA form, the CDR3 reads TGTGCCAGCAGTGGCGGACAGGGGAATTCACCCCTCCACTTT. Its protein is CASSGGQGNSPLHF.

Note on this clone: The same CDR3 is also encoded by other DNA sequences in this sample. For the CDR3, the DNA is TGTGCCAGCAGCCTACAGGGTAACACTGAAGCTTTCTTT. Its translation is CASSLQGNTEAFF. The chain joins TRBV7-3 to TRBJ1-1, with a possible D match to TRBD1 (6 bases). The ends were cut back, 5 bases at V and 2 bases at J, with 9 bases in the middle. The V gene's germline CDR1 is SGHTA and CDR2 FQGTGA. The CDR3 covers 13 residues.

The genes are TRBV5-1 and TRBJ1-1, with 9 bases lining up with TRBD1. This CDR3 region has 17 residues. Trimming removed 0 bases from V and 5 bases from J; junction bases left unmatched: 11. Germline V CDR1 and CDR2: SGHRS, YFSETQ. The CDR3 protein is CASSLVHRDRVSTEAFF. The CDR3 coding sequence is TGCGCCAGCAGCTTGGTACACCGGGACAGGGTATCGACTGAAGCTTTCTTT.